These 2 T cell receptor beta chains originate from one sample sequenced in a study of Tregs in tolerant kidney transplant recipients. Method: immunoSEQ multiplex PCR; TCRdb's copy keeps in-frame clones and lacks some. This table has 75,000 to 100,000 clones, 90% to 95% appearing once. The sample was CD8+ T cells from blood. The origin of the receptors is a human donor in good health.

V usage is TRBV5-1 and J usage is TRBJ2-4; the D is unclear. The CDR3 has 16 residues. Trimming left V 2 bases short and J 7 bases short, with 19 bases between. The germline V gene has CDR1 SGHRS and CDR2 YFSETQ. CDR3 coding DNA: TGCGCCAGCAGCTTTTTTGACCGAAGGATGGGTAACATTCAGTACTTC. It yields the protein CASSFFDRRMGNIQYF.

The chain is built from TRBV2 and TRBJ2-5; either TRBD1 or TRBD2 may supply D (6 bases each). The CDR3 consists of 14 residues. Germline V gives CDR1 SNHLY, CDR2 FYNNEI. Trimming removed 6 bases at V and 8 bases at J, with 19 bases between. As DNA, the CDR3 is TGTGCCAGCAGGGGGGGCCCCGTTTATGAAACCCAGTACTTC. Encoded protein: CASRGGPVYETQYF.